The source of this T cell receptor beta chain is a study of T cell responses to AZD1222 COVID-19 vaccine. The CDR3 covers 13 residues. Trimming cost V 2 bases and J 5 bases; bases outside gene matches: 3. Looked up from germline, CDR1 is MNHEY and CDR2 is SVGAGI. The method was immunoSEQ multiplex PCR; TCRdb's version includes in-frame clones alone and lacks a portion of them. The data contain 130,000 or so clones, roughly 84% of them singletons. The V gene is TRBV6-5, the J gene TRBJ2-7, with TRBD2 matching 7 bases. The receptor comes from an adult in good health. Source: peripheral blood, taken on day 0 of AZD1222 vaccination. The CDR3, as DNA: TGTGCCAGCAGTTACGGAGCGGGGCACGAGCAGTACTTC. It encodes CASSYGAGHEQYF.